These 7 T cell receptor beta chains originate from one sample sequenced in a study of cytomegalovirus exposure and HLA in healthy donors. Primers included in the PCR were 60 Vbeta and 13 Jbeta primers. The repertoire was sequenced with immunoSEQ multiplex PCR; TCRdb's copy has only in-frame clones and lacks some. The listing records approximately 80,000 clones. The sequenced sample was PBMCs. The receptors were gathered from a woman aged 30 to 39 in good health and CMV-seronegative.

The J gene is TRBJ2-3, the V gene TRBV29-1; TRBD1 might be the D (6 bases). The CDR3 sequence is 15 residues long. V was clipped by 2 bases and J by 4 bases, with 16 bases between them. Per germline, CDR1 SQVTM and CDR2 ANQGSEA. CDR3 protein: CSVEWVDSPADTQYF. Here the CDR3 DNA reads TGCAGCGTTGAATGGGTGGACAGTCCGGCAGATACGCAGTATTTT.

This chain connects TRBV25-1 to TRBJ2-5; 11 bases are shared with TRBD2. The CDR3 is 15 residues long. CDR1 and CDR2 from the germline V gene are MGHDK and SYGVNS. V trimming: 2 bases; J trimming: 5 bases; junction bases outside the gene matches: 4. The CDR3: CASSELAGGGETQYF. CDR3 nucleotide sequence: TGTGCCAGCAGTGAACTAGCGGGGGGCGGGGAGACCCAGTACTTC.

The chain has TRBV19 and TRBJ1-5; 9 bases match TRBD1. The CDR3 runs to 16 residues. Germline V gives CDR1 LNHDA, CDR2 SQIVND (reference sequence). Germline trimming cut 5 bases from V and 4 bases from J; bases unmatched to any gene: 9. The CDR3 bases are TGTGCCAGTAGTCCCTCCCGTGGGACAGGGAATCAGCCCCAGCATTTT. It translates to CASSPSRGTGNQPQHF. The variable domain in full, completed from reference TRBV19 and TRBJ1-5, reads DGGITQSPKYLFRKEGQNVTLSCEQNLNHDAMYWYRQDPGQGLRLIYYSQIVNDFQKGDIAEGYSVSREKKESFPLTVTSAQKNPTAFYLCASSPSRGTGNQPQHFGDGTRLSIL.

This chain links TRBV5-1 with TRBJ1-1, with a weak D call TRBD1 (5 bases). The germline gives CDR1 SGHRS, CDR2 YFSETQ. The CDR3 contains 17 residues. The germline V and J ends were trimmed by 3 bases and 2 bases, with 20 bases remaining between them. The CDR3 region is CASSSGFGGIKNTEAFF. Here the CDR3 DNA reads TGCGCCAGCAGCTCAGGGTTCGGGGGAATCAAAAACACTGAAGCTTTCTTT.

The CDR3 here is CASSERGQNSGNTIYF. CDR3 coding DNA: TGTGCCAGCAGTGAAAGGGGGCAGAACTCTGGAAACACCATATATTTT. V is TRBV6-1 and J is TRBJ1-3; 7 positions agree with TRBD1. In germline, CDR1 is MNHNS, CDR2 SASEGT. The CDR3 spans 16 residues. V shed 2 bases and J 0 bases; nucleotides not matched to a gene: 4.

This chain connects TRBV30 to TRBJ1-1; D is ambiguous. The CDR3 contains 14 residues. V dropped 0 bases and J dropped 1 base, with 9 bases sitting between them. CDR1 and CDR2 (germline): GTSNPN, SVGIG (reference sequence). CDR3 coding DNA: TGTGCCTGGAGTGTGAGAGGGCCGAACACTGAAGCTTTCTTT. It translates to CAWSVRGPNTEAFF.

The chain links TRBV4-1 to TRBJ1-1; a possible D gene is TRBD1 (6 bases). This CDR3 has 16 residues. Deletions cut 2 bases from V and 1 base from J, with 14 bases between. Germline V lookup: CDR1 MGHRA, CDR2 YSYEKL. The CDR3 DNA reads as TGCGCCAGCAGCCAAAGCGGGGGGGCCGGGAACACTGAAGCTTTCTTT. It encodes CASSQSGGAGNTEAFF.